This is a list of T cell receptor beta chains from one sample in a study of spatial heterogeneity in lung cancer. TCRdb redid the calling of the 5' RACE reads with MiXCR, one entry per CDR3 protein. The sample has around 25,000 distinct CDR3 sequences, 9% to 10% seen once. This sample comprised PBMCs, obtained at follow-up. The receptors derive from a male donor with early-stage non-small cell lung cancer. Both conserved end residues are part of each CDR3. The order of the fields is clone size, J gene, CDR3 length, D gene, V gene, CDR3 protein, CDR3 DNA. The D gene is left open where the match is weak. Clone size, where shown, is once, few, many, or a class for clones that have expanded.

NA | TRBJ1-1 | 13 | NA | TRBV7-2 | CASSREGNTEAFF | TGTGCCAGCAGCCGGGAGGGGAACACTGAAGCTTTCTTT
few | TRBJ1-3 | 17 | NA | TRBV21-1 | CASKQKGPEISGNTIYF | TGTGCCAGCAAACAGAAGGGTCCAGAGATCTCTGGAAACACCATATATTTT
few | TRBJ2-5 | 12 | NA | TRBV5-1 | CASSRDAETQYF | TGCGCCAGCTCGCGCGACGCGGAGACCCAGTACTTC
many | TRBJ2-1 | 12 | NA | TRBV7-6 | CASSPRSEEQFF | TGTGCCAGCAGCCCTAGATCGGAGGAGCAGTTCTTC
few | TRBJ2-1 | 14 | TRBD1 | TRBV7-9 | CASSPRDREAEQFF | TGTGCCAGCAGCCCCCGGGACAGGGAGGCTGAGCAGTTCTTC
NA | TRBJ1-6 | 13 | NA | TRBV7-2 | CASSLNRDSPLHF | TGTGCCAGCAGCTTAAACAGGGATTCACCCCTCCACTTT
NA | TRBJ2-7 | 14 | NA | TRBV28 | CASSLRALLLEQYF | TGTGCCAGCAGTCTCAGGGCTCTCCTCCTCGAGCAGTACTTC
many | TRBJ1-1 | 11 | NA | TRBV4-1 | CASSQEGEAFF | TGCGCCAGCAGCCAAGAAGGTGAAGCTTTCTTT
NA | TRBJ2-3 | 16 | TRBD2 | TRBV7-6 | CASSPLLAGGTDTQYF | TGTGCCAGCAGTCCCCTTTTGGCGGGGGGTACAGATACGCAGTATTTT
NA | TRBJ2-4 | 14 | NA | TRBV6-2/TRBV6-3 | CASSPRGRQAIQYF | TGTGCCAGCAGCCCCCGGGGGCGGCAGGCCATTCAGTACTTC
few | TRBJ2-2 | 16 | NA | TRBV7-9 | CASSFPAQGVTGELFF | TGTGCCAGCAGCTTCCCCGCCCAGGGTGTCACCGGGGAGCTGTTTTTT
NA | TRBJ1-1 | 12 | TRBD1 | TRBV12-3/TRBV12-4 | CASSVRTGEAFF | TGTGCCAGCAGCGTAAGGACAGGCGAAGCTTTCTTT
many | TRBJ2-3 | 14 | TRBD2 | TRBV5-1 | CASSLQRGADTQYF | TGCGCCAGCAGCTTGCAGCGGGGGGCAGATACGCAGTATTTT
NA | TRBJ2-1 | 14 | TRBD1 | TRBV6-1 | CASRDGTGTHEQFF | TGTGCCAGCAGAGACGGGACAGGGACCCATGAGCAGTTCTTC
many | TRBJ1-2 | 15 | NA | TRBV6-1 | CASSEARTVNYGYTF | TGTGCCAGCAGTGAAGCGCGGACAGTCAACTATGGCTACACCTTC
few | TRBJ2-1 | 16 | TRBD1 | TRBV7-2 | CASSLVGGITYNEQFF | TGTGCCAGCAGCTTAGTAGGGGGCATAACCTACAATGAGCAGTTCTTC
few | TRBJ2-4 | 14 | NA | TRBV20-1 | CSAPDGLKANIQYF | TGCAGTGCCCCCGACGGGCTAAAGGCAAACATTCAGTACTTC
NA | TRBJ1-1 | 11 | NA | TRBV7-2 | CASGRGYEAFF | TGTGCCAGCGGCAGGGGCTATGAAGCTTTCTTT
NA | TRBJ2-5 | 17 | TRBD2 | TRBV5-4 | CASSLGTLAGGGETQYF | TGTGCCAGCAGCTTGGGGACACTAGCGGGGGGCGGAGAGACCCAGTACTTC
few | TRBJ2-3 | 19 | TRBD2 | TRBV20-1 | CSARGLGAGGPGSTDTQYF | TGCAGTGCTAGAGGCCTCGGCGCGGGGGGGCCGGGGAGCACAGATACGCAGTATTTT
many | TRBJ2-2 | 15 | TRBD1 | TRBV5-1 | CASSTGQGMPGELFF | TGCGCCAGCAGCACGGGACAGGGAATGCCCGGGGAGCTGTTTTTT
many | TRBJ1-6 | 14 | NA | TRBV12-3/TRBV12-4 | CASSFQLFNSPLHF | TGTGCCAGCAGTTTCCAACTTTTTAATTCACCCCTCCACTTT
NA | TRBJ2-4 | 16 | NA | TRBV11-2 | CASSLGRGGGKNIQYF | TGTGCCAGCAGCTTAGGCCGGGGAGGAGGCAAAAACATTCAGTACTTC
NA | TRBJ2-7 | 14 | NA | TRBV5-1 | CASSLVVASLEQYF | TGCGCCAGCAGCTTGGTGGTGGCGTCCTTGGAGCAGTACTTC
NA | TRBJ2-5 | 16 | TRBD2 | TRBV28 | CASSLPPGGGHLTQYF | TGTGCCAGCAGTTTGCCCCCGGGGGGGGGGCATTTGACCCAGTACTTC
many | TRBJ1-4 | 15 | TRBD1 | TRBV29-1 | CSVRGQGVANEKLFF | TGCAGCGTGCGGGGACAGGGGGTCGCTAATGAAAAACTGTTTTTT
NA | TRBJ2-1 | 15 | TRBD1 | TRBV11-1 | CASSPGQGWFDEQFF | TGTGCCAGCAGCCCCGGACAGGGATGGTTCGATGAGCAGTTCTTC
few | TRBJ2-2 | 16 | TRBD1 | TRBV12-3/TRBV12-4 | CASGETTGGDTGELFF | TGTGCCAGCGGCGAAACGACAGGGGGGGACACCGGGGAGCTGTTTTTT
many | TRBJ2-7 | 14 | NA | TRBV14 | CASSQGARGGWQYF | TGTGCCAGCAGCCAAGGGGCCCGGGGAGGTTGGCAGTACTTC
NA | TRBJ1-4 | 13 | NA | TRBV24-1 | CATSDFVGEKLFF | TGTGCCACCAGTGATTTTGTCGGTGAAAAACTGTTTTTT
NA | TRBJ1-5 | 14 | NA | TRBV28 | CASSLWGDPEPQHF | TGTGCCAGCAGTTTGTGGGGGGACCCTGAGCCCCAGCATTTT
many | TRBJ1-1 | 13 | NA | TRBV19 | CASSTQRNTEAFF | TGTGCCAGTAGTACACAGAGGAACACTGAAGCTTTCTTT
many | TRBJ1-5 | 16 | NA | TRBV28 | CASSLFWGKGDQPQHF | TGTGCCAGCAGTTTATTCTGGGGCAAGGGAGATCAGCCCCAGCATTTT
NA | TRBJ1-4 | 15 | NA | TRBV2 | CARGGDSTTNEKLFF | TGTGCCAGAGGAGGGGACTCCACAACTAATGAAAAACTGTTTTTT
many | TRBJ2-7 | 15 | NA | TRBV2 | CASTLQGRTSYEQYF | TGTGCCAGCACGTTACAGGGCAGAACCTCCTACGAGCAGTACTTC
NA | TRBJ2-2 | 16 | NA | TRBV23-1 | CASSQSTPRQDSELFF | TGCGCCAGCAGTCAATCTACCCCCCGCCAGGATAGCGAGCTGTTTTTT
NA | TRBJ2-7 | 16 | TRBD1 | TRBV7-8 | CASSLVTGEVPDEQYF | TGTGCCAGCAGCTTAGTTACAGGGGAAGTTCCGGACGAGCAGTACTTC
many | TRBJ2-5 | 14 | NA | TRBV7-2 | CASSPQGIKETQYF | TGTGCCAGCAGCCCACAGGGAATTAAGGAGACCCAGTACTTC
many | TRBJ2-5 | 15 | NA | TRBV11-2 | CASSPRRASQETQYF | TGTGCCAGCAGCCCCCGAAGGGCTAGTCAAGAGACCCAGTACTTC
NA | TRBJ2-3 | 13 | NA | TRBV7-9 | CASSLVAPDTQYF | TGTGCCAGCAGCTTAGTGGCCCCAGATACGCAGTATTTT
many | TRBJ2-5 | 16 | NA | TRBV4-2 | CASSQGTRRGQETQYF | TGTGCCAGCAGCCAAGGAACCCGGAGGGGTCAAGAGACCCAGTACTTC
many | TRBJ2-1 | 15 | TRBD2 | TRBV20-1 | CSAGEGTSGGNEQFF | TGCAGTGCTGGGGAAGGGACTAGCGGGGGCAATGAGCAGTTCTTC